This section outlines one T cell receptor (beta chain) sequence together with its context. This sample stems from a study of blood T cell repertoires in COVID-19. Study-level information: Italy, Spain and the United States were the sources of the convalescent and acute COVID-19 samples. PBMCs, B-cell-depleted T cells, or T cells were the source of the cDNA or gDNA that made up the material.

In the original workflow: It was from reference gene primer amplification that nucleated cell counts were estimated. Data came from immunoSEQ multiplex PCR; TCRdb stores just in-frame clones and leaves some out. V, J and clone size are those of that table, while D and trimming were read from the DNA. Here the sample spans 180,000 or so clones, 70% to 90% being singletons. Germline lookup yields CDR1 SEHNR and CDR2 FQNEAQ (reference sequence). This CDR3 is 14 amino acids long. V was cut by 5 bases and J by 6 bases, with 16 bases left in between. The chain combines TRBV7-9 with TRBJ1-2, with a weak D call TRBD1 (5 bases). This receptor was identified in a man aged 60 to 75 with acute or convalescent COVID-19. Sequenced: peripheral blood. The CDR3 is CASSPLGTGDGYTF. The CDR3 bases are TGTGCCAGCAGCCCATTGGGCACAGGTGATGGCTACACCTTC.